This T cell receptor beta chain was captured in a study of early T cells in non-severe SARS-CoV-2 infection. About the study: Bulk RNA from unsorted whole blood was sequenced; chains were unpaired.

The table lists this clonotype with many counts. Its antigen is not identified. The CDR3 sequence is 14 residues long. Trimming took off 4 bases at V and 1 base at J, with 10 bases between the two ends. From germline, CDR1 is MNHEY and CDR2 SVGAGI. As part of library construction, unique molecular identifiers were attached to individual cDNA molecules. TCRdb re-derived calls from the 5' RACE reads in MiXCR, one entry per CDR3 protein. The table shows 97,000 or so distinct CDR3 sequences, with 11% occurring only once. Study outcomes and limitations: VDJdb matching, biased toward anti-spike CD8 responses, missed private and CD4 specificities.

The receptor was derived from an adult who was a healthcare worker with PCR-confirmed SARS-CoV-2 infection or an uninfected control (not recorded which). The sample in question was whole blood, obtained at baseline. This chain uses TRBV6-5 with TRBJ1-1; a weak D match, TRBD1 (5 bases). CDR3 sequence (DNA): TGTGCCAGCAGTTGGGGGGGTTCGAACACTGAAGCTTTCTTT. It translates to CASSWGGSNTEAFF.